Below, 24 T cell receptor beta chains from the same sample are listed, as sequenced in a study of blood T cell repertoires in COVID-19. The data were produced by immunoSEQ multiplex PCR, yet TCRdb's version contains in-frame clones alone and is incomplete. The data contain 150,000 to 200,000 clones, about 81% of them singletons. The sample taken for sequencing was peripheral blood. The receptors here all came from a woman of 80 years or more with acute or convalescent COVID-19.

This chain connects TRBV9 to TRBJ1-2; D is uncertain. The V gene's germline CDR1 is SGDLS and CDR2 YYNGEE. The V end lost 0 bases, the J end lost 6 bases, and 12 bases lay between the germline ends. CDR3 length: 14 amino acids. This CDR3 is CASSVVGGHHGYTF. The CDR3 DNA sequence: TGTGCCAGCAGCGTAGTTGGAGGGCACCATGGCTACACCTTC.

The chain joins TRBV9 to TRBJ1-1; D is perhaps TRBD1 (6 bases). Deletions cut 3 bases from V and 4 bases from J, with 16 bases between. Germline-derived CDR1 and CDR2 are SGDLS and YYNGEE. CDR3 length: 15 amino acids. CDR3 sequence reads: CASSGPRGGSTEAFF. The CDR3 DNA reads as TGTGCCAGCAGCGGACCCAGGGGAGGGAGCACTGAAGCTTTCTTT.

The V gene is TRBV28, the J gene TRBJ1-2, with D maybe TRBD1 (5 bases). With 8 bases removed from V and 4 bases from J, the gap between germline ends came to 11 bases. The CDR3 is 12 residues long. Germline CDR1 MDHEN, CDR2 SYDVKM. The CDR3 reads CASEDSSYGYTF. CDR3 nucleotides: TGTGCCAGCGAAGACAGCAGCTATGGCTACACCTTC.

This chain uses TRBV21-1 with TRBJ2-4; the table assigns TRBD1, which was not confirmed against the DNA. TRBV21-1 is labeled a pseudogene. The CDR3 runs to 18 residues. The CDR3 coding sequence is TGTGCCAGCAGCATTGGGACAGGGGTTCCCACAGCCAAAAACATTCAGTACTTC. It yields the protein CASSIGTGVPTAKNIQYF.

This clone was observed once. V usage is TRBV7-6 and J usage is TRBJ2-5; D not certain. V lost 4 bases to trimming and J lost 2 bases, with 14 bases between them. Germline lookup yields CDR1 SGHVS and CDR2 FNYEAQ. The CDR3 is 15 amino acids. The CDR3 reads CASSSSSRTQETQYF. The CDR3 nucleotides are TGTGCCAGCAGCTCTTCGTCTAGAACTCAAGAGACCCAGTACTTC.

The chain recombines TRBV28 with TRBJ1-6; the match to TRBD1 covers 8 bases. After removal of 6 bases from V and 1 base from J, the junction contained 2 bases not matched to a gene. This CDR3 comprises 15 residues. Germline V gives CDR1 MDHEN, CDR2 SYDVKM. The CDR3 DNA reads TGTGCCAGCAGCTGGACAGGGTCCTATAATTCACCCCTCCACTTT. The encoded protein is CASSWTGSYNSPLHF.

The CDR3 loop reads CASRETENSPLHF. CDR3 in DNA: TGTGCCAGCAGAGAGACAGAAAATTCACCCCTCCACTTT. The gene calls are TRBV6-4 and TRBJ1-6; D might be TRBD1 (5 bases). Per germline, CDR1 MRHNA and CDR2 SNTAGT. Trimming took 6 bases from V and 7 from J, leaving 10 bases between them. This CDR3 is built from 13 residues.

V gene TRBV9 combines with J gene TRBJ2-7, with 8 bases aligning to TRBD1. The ends lost 4 bases at V and 5 bases at J; junction bases unmatched: 8. CDR3 length equals 14 residues. Germline loops: CDR1 SGDLS, CDR2 YYNGEE. The CDR3 here is CASSPRTGLDEQYF. The CDR3 coding sequence is TGTGCCAGCAGCCCCCGGACAGGGCTCGACGAGCAGTACTTC.

The V gene is TRBV5-8, the J gene TRBJ2-7, with 8 positions matching TRBD2. The germline gives CDR1 SGHTS, CDR2 YDEGEE. V shed 0 bases and J 6 bases; nucleotides not matched to a gene: 8. This CDR3 contains 15 residues. CDR3 sequence: CASSLAGGAAREQYF. The CDR3 DNA sequence: TGTGCCAGCAGCTTGGCCGGGGGGGCCGCCCGCGAGCAGTACTTC.

The table lists this clone with a count of one. The gene calls are TRBV19 and TRBJ1-2; TRBD1 is a possible D gene (6 bases). This CDR3 has 15 amino acids. V was pared by 5 bases and J by 4 bases, with 17 bases between. CDR1 is LNHDA, CDR2 SQIVND, per germline (reference sequence). The CDR3, as DNA: TGTGCCAGTAGTTTCCATCAGGGGCCGGGCTATGGCTACACCTTC. It yields the protein CASSFHQGPGYGYTF.

Comment on this clone: Other DNA variants within this sample encode the same CDR3. The chain combines TRBV9 with TRBJ1-6; D is uncertain. This CDR3 has 13 amino acids. V was clipped by 3 bases and J by 4 bases, with 5 bases between them. Germline assignment: CDR1 SGDLS and CDR2 YYNGEE. The CDR3 DNA is TGTGCCAGCAGCGGAGATTATAATTCACCCCTCCACTTT. It specifies CASSGDYNSPLHF. Complete variable domain (other parts from reference TRBV9 and TRBJ1-6): DSGVTQTPKHLITATGQRVTLRCSPRSGDLSVYWYQQSLDQGLQFLIQYYNGEERAKGNILERFSAQQFPDLHSELNLSSLELGDSALYFCASSGDYNSPLHFGNGTRLTVT.

This clone was recorded once. V is TRBV7-6 and J is TRBJ2-1, with D hard to call. Trimming took off 5 bases at V and 9 bases at J, with 8 bases between the two ends. There are 11 residues in the CDR3. Per germline, CDR1 SGHVS and CDR2 FNYEAQ. The CDR3 loop is CASSLRSEQFF. As DNA, the CDR3 is TGTGCCAGCAGCCTTAGGAGTGAGCAGTTCTTC.

The CDR3 sequence is CASSSDRILNQPQHF. Here the CDR3 DNA reads TGTGCCAGCTCATCGGACAGGATTCTCAATCAGCCCCAGCATTTT. The V gene is TRBV18, the J gene TRBJ1-5; 7 bases map to TRBD1. CDR3 length: 15 residues. Germline V gene lookup returns CDR1 KGHSH and CDR2 LQKENI. V lost 5 bases, J lost 3 bases, and 7 bases stayed unmatched.

The chain links TRBV10-1 to TRBJ2-7; 7 nucleotides agree with TRBD2. V trimming: 6 bases; J trimming: 7 bases; junction bases outside the gene matches: 3. The length of the CDR3 is 11 residues. CDR1 is WNHNN and CDR2 is SYGVQD in the germline V gene (reference sequence). The CDR3 nucleotides read TGCGCCAGCAGCCCCGGGGGGGAGCAGTACTTC. It encodes CASSPGGEQYF.

This rearrangement joins TRBV4-1 to TRBJ1-1; D is ambiguous. V was trimmed by 1 base and J by 9 bases, leaving 15 bases between them. Germline lookup yields CDR1 MGHRA and CDR2 YSYEKL. CDR3 length: 14 amino acids. CDR3 nucleotide sequence: TGCGCCAGCAGCCAAGCCGTTGGCCGCTTTAAAGCTTTCTTT. Amino acids: CASSQAVGRFKAFF.

This rearrangement joins TRBV14 to TRBJ1-1; 9 bases map to TRBD1. The CDR3 runs 15 residues. V lost 5 bases, J lost 3 bases, and 7 bases stayed unmatched. The germline CDR1 and CDR2 sequences are SGHDN and FVKESK. The DNA of the CDR3 is TGTGCCAGCAGCATACGGACAGGGGCATACACTGAAGCTTTCTTT. It yields the protein CASSIRTGAYTEAFF.

This clone was seen only a few times. The genes are TRBV19 and TRBJ2-2; 7 bases line up with TRBD2. V dropped 6 bases and J dropped 5; count of bases not matched to a gene: 9. Germline lookup yields CDR1 LNHDA and CDR2 SQIVND (reference sequence). The CDR3 consists of 15 residues. The chain's CDR3 is CASRDGGSRTGELFF. The CDR3 DNA is TGTGCCAGTAGGGACGGGGGGAGTCGGACCGGGGAGCTGTTTTTT.

The chain links TRBV27 to TRBJ2-7; 8 bases are a match to TRBD2. Trimming removed 5 bases from V and 7 bases from J; junction bases left unmatched: 10. This CDR3 has 14 residues. Germline CDR1 and CDR2: MNHEY and SMNVEV (reference sequence). The CDR3 spells CASSLREGKREQYF. The CDR3 coding sequence is TGTGCCAGCAGTCTACGGGAGGGCAAGAGAGAGCAGTACTTC.

This clone was seen only a few times. The J gene is TRBJ2-1, the V gene TRBV27; unclear D gene. Germline assignment: CDR1 MNHEY and CDR2 SMNVEV (reference sequence). This CDR3 region has 11 residues. Trimming removed 4 bases from V and 10 bases from J, with 8 bases in between. The CDR3 reads CASSSDIEQFF. The CDR3 nucleotides read TGTGCCAGCAGTTCTGACATCGAGCAGTTCTTC.

V gene TRBV18 combines with J gene TRBJ2-7, with TRBD2 as a possible D gene (6 bases). With 8 bases removed from V and 0 bases from J, the gap between germline ends came to 17 bases. The CDR3 is 15 amino acids. Germline CDR1 is KGHSH and CDR2 is LQKENI. The CDR3 DNA sequence: TGTGCCAGCACCAGGGAGGTGGGGTTCTCCTACGAGCAGTACTTC. It translates to CASTREVGFSYEQYF.

In this sample, this clone turned up a few times. J is TRBJ1-5 and V is TRBV12-3 or TRBV12-4; D not resolved. With 3 bases removed from V and 4 bases from J, the gap between germline ends came to 7 bases. The length of the CDR3 is 13 residues. The CDR3 nucleotides read TGTGCCAGCAGTTTTGGGCAGAATCAGCCCCAGCATTTT. Its protein product is CASSFGQNQPQHF.

J is TRBJ1-2 and V is TRBV27; TRBD1 agrees at 7 bases. Germline V gives CDR1 MNHEY, CDR2 SMNVEV (reference sequence). The CDR3 has 15 amino acids. V was pared by 8 bases and J by 2 bases, with 11 bases of the junction left unmatched. The CDR3 bases are TGTGCCAGCCGCCCCTTCACAGGGGTCAACTATGGCTACACCTTC. It translates to CASRPFTGVNYGYTF.

This chain's CDR3 is CATSRTGTDGYTF. CDR3 bases: TGTGCCACCAGCAGAACCGGGACAGATGGCTACACCTTC. The chain uses TRBV15 and TRBJ1-2; 7 bases line up with TRBD1. Germline V lookup: CDR1 LNHNV, CDR2 YYDKDF (reference sequence). Unmatched junction bases numbered 3, after V lost 2 bases and J lost 6 bases. The CDR3 extends over 13 amino acids.

The J gene is TRBJ2-2, the V gene TRBV27; TRBD1 might be the D (5 bases). The V end was cut by 3 bases, the J end by 6 bases, with 20 bases between. CDR3 length: 17 residues. The V gene's germline CDR1 is MNHEY and CDR2 SMNVEV (reference sequence). The CDR3 bases are TGTGCCAGCAGTTTCGAACGCTCAGGGTATGCTGCCGGGGAGCTGTTTTTT. Translation: CASSFERSGYAAGELFF.